Below, one T cell receptor beta chain is given with its context. Its cognate antigen is unknown. The sample comes from a study of T cell responses to AZD1222 COVID-19 vaccine. Study-level results: Of the AZD1222 recipients, only 5 to 7 were seropositive at baseline. Spike regions recognized by vaccine-associated CD4 TCRs spanned the protein, led by 160-218 and 743-854. Among spike-specific TCRs, nearly half reportedly target unmutated variant regions.

Measured with immunoSEQ multiplex PCR; TCRdb has only the in-frame clones, and not every one. This sample has 100,000 to 150,000 clones, with approximately 85% found just once. The germline V gene has CDR1 SEHNR and CDR2 FQNEAQ (reference sequence). V gave up 6 bases and J gave up 4 bases; unmatched junction bases: 5. The CDR3 runs 13 residues. The source material was peripheral blood, sampled 28 days after the second dose of the MenACWY control vaccine. The sequence was obtained from an adult who received the MenACWY meningococcal vaccine as a control. This chain joins TRBV7-9 and TRBJ1-1; 7 nucleotides match TRBD1. CDR3 nucleotide sequence: TGTGCCAGCAGGTTGCGACAGGGCACTGAAGCTTTCTTT. Its protein product is CASRLRQGTEAFF.